Below, 7 T cell receptor beta chains from the same sample are listed, as sequenced in a study of cytomegalovirus exposure and HLA in healthy donors. A multiplex PCR was run with 60 Vbeta primers and 13 Jbeta primers. The repertoire was sequenced with immunoSEQ multiplex PCR; TCRdb's copy has only in-frame clones and lacks some. The table records around 200,000 clones, 75% to 80% of them present only once. Sequences were obtained from PBMCs. These receptors all come from a man aged 18 to 35 in good health and CMV-seronegative.

This chain links TRBV5-1 with TRBJ1-1; D perhaps matches TRBD1 (5 bases). Per germline, CDR1 SGHRS and CDR2 YFSETQ. Trimming pared 0 bases from V and 6 bases from J, leaving 12 bases between. The CDR3 covers 14 residues. The chain's CDR3 is CASSLVRGGAEAFF. The DNA of the CDR3 is TGCGCCAGCAGCTTGGTGCGGGGCGGCGCTGAAGCTTTCTTT. The complete variable domain, with remaining parts taken from reference TRBV5-1 and TRBJ1-1, reads KAGVTQTPRYLIKTRGQQVTLSCSPISGHRSVSWYQQTPGQGLQFLFEYFSETQRNKGNFPGRFSGRQFSNSRSEMNVSTLELGDSALYLCASSLVRGGAEAFFGQGTRLTVV.

CDR3 DNA sequence: TGTGCCAGCAGCCAGACATCCCAAGAGACCCAGTACTTC. This encodes CASSQTSQETQYF. The chain employs TRBV4-2 and TRBJ2-5; D unclear. V was cut by 3 bases and J by 1 base, with 6 bases left in between. From germline, CDR1 is LGHNA and CDR2 YNFKEQ. This CDR3 has 13 amino acids.

This clone was observed a few times. The J gene is TRBJ2-5, the V gene TRBV9, with 12 bases identical to TRBD2. V lost 1 base and J lost 5; bases outside the gene matches: 9. This CDR3 spans 17 amino acids. CDR1 is SGDLS, CDR2 YYNGEE, per germline. DNA of the CDR3: TGTGCCAGCAGCGTAACCCCTAGCGGGGGGGCTTATGAGACCCAGTACTTC. Translating gives CASSVTPSGGAYETQYF.

The chain combines TRBV4-3 with TRBJ2-7; 8 bases match TRBD1. Germline CDR1 reads LGHNA; CDR2 reads YSLEER. The CDR3 runs to 12 residues. Trimming cost V 6 bases and J 5 bases; bases outside gene matches: 3. The CDR3 spells CASSPTGDEQYF. The CDR3 DNA reads as TGCGCCAGCAGTCCGACAGGGGACGAGCAGTACTTC.

J is TRBJ2-3 and V is TRBV30, with unresolved D. V gave up 0 bases and J gave up 1 base, with 11 bases separating them. The CDR3 is made up of 15 amino acids. Germline CDR1 is GTSNPN and CDR2 is SVGIG (reference sequence). The CDR3 DNA sequence: TGTGCCTGGAGTGTTGCCTCCCCGGGCACAGATACGCAGTATTTT. This translates into CAWSVASPGTDTQYF.

The chain joins TRBV7-2 to TRBJ1-4, with 8 nucleotides matching TRBD1. Trimming cost V 1 base and J 5 bases; bases outside gene matches: 15. Germline V CDR1 and CDR2: SGHTA, FQGNSA. This CDR3 region has 19 residues. The CDR3 DNA follows: TGTGCCAGCAGCTTAGACCTATCCAGGGGGCTTCCCCCGAATGAAAAACTGTTTTTT. Translating gives CASSLDLSRGLPPNEKLFF.

The chain links TRBV28 to TRBJ2-7, with TRBD2 identical over 9 bases. Germline CDR1 MDHEN, CDR2 SYDVKM. This CDR3 contains 15 residues. J lost 1 base, V lost 5 bases, and 6 bases had no gene match. CDR3: CASSTWTSESYEQYF. The CDR3 region has the DNA TGTGCCAGCAGTACCTGGACTAGCGAATCCTACGAGCAGTACTTC.